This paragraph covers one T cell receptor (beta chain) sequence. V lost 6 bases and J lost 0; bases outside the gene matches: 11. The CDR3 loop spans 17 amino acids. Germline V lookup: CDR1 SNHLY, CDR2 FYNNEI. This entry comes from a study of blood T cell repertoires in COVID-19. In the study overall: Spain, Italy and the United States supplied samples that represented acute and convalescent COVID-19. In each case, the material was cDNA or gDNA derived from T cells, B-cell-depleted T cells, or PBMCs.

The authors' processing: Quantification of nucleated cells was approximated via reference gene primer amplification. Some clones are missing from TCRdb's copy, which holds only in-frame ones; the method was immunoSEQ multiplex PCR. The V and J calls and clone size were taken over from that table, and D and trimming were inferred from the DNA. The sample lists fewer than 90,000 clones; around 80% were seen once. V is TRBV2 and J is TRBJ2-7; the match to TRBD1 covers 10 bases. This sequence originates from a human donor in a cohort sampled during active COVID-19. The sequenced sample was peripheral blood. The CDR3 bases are TGTGCCAGCAGGGGGGGGACCGGGACAGGGGACTCCTACGAGCAGTACTTC. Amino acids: CASRGGTGTGDSYEQYF.